This record looks at one TCR beta chain sequence and its context. Its target is not known. The CDR3 totals 15 residues. The germline gives CDR1 DFQATT, CDR2 SNEGSKA (reference sequence). Trimming stripped 6 bases from V and 5 bases from J, with 20 bases between. This sample was included in a study of metastatic and nonmetastatic thyroid tumors. The overall study: Across blood and tumor or nodule tissue, repertoires from malignant and benign thyroid patients were compared with one another.

Regarding the study as a whole: TCR beta diversity was reportedly significantly higher in malignant thyroid tumors than benign nodules, in blood and tumor.

Original analysis: A papillary thyroid cancer distant-metastasis classifier was built from CDR3 differences across clinicopathological groups. TCRdb re-called clones from the PCR reads using MiXCR. The V and J calls were determined by TCRdb, not by the authors. The sample records 50,000 or so clones, about 20% being singletons. Every patient underwent thyroid surgery untreated. The chain has TRBV20-1 and TRBJ2-1, with D uncertain. Sequencing was carried out using blood. The TCR was taken from a male donor with papillary thyroid cancer or a benign thyroid nodule (not recorded which). Some clones in this sample may be carry-over from other donors' samples. CDR3 nucleotides: TGCAGTGCAAACTATCTAGGTACCGGAAACAATGAGCAGTTCTTC. As protein: CSANYLGTGNNEQFF.